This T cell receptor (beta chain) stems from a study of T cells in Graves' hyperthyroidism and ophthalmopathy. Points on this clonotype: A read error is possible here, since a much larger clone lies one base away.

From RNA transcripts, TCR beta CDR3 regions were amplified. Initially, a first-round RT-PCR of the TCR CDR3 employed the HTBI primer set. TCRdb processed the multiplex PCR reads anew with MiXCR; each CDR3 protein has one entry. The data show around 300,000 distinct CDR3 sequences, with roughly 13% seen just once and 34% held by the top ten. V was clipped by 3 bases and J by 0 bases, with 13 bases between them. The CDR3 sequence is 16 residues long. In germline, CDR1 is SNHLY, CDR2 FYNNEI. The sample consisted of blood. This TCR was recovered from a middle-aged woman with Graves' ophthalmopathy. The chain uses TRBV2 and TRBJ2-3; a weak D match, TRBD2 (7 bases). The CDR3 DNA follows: TGTGCCAGCAGTGATGGGGGGGCCGCTAGCACAGATACGCAGTATTTT. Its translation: CASSDGGAASTDTQYF.